This TCR beta chain stems from a study of cytomegalovirus exposure and HLA in healthy donors. The overall study: The 100 to 150 validation repertoires matched the roughly 700 first-cohort repertoires in platform, a later analysis reported.

Sequencing was performed with immunoSEQ multiplex PCR; in TCRdb, only in-frame clones are kept and a portion is missing. The sample has fewer than 150,000 clones; 88% are singletons. This clone was observed a few times. Its target is not known. General study results and limits: Among TCR beta chains, those listed as cytomegalovirus-associated numbered under 200. Reports described diagnosis of cytomegalovirus status by the classifier as highly specific and sensitive. The finding came from a later analysis; first-cohort TCR clusters tended to co-occur in the 130 or so validation repertoires.

This TCR derives from a young woman in good health and CMV-seropositive. Sample: PBMCs.

The CDR3 DNA reads TGCGCCAGCAGCCCAGGGACTAGCTACATCTCTACGAACGAGCAGTACTTC. This translates into CASSPGTSYISTNEQYF. This chain links TRBV4-1 with TRBJ2-7; TRBD2 matches 9 bases. Per germline, CDR1 MGHRA and CDR2 YSYEKL. V shed 4 bases, J shed 5 bases, and the junction held 15 bases outside the gene matches. CDR3 length: 17 residues.